Below are 14 T cell receptor beta chains sequenced from a single sample in a study of T cells after yellow fever vaccination. Via MiXCR, TCRdb re-called the 5' RACE reads, giving one row per CDR3 protein. The sample records about 120,000 distinct CDR3 sequences, 5.5% to 8% being singletons. The sequencing used CD4+ T cells sorted from PBMCs, collected around 45 days after the first yellow fever vaccination. These receptors all come from a man aged 18 to 29 who received the YFV17D yellow fever vaccine.

This clonotype was seen at least ten times. The CDR3 sequence is CSAPLGTWGDTQYF. The CDR3 DNA reads TGCAGTGCTCCCCTTGGGACGTGGGGAGATACGCAGTATTTT. This rearrangement joins TRBV20-1 to TRBJ2-3; D assignment may be TRBD1 or TRBD2 (5 bases each). The germline V gene has CDR1 DFQATT and CDR2 SNEGSKA (reference sequence). The ends were cut back, 5 bases at V and 5 bases at J, with 17 bases in the middle. The CDR3 is 14 amino acids.

This clonotype has a count of ten or more. The rearrangement uses TRBV10-3 and TRBJ2-7, with 13 bases fitting TRBD2. Germline V lookup: CDR1 ENHRY, CDR2 SYGVKD. CDR3 length: 16 residues. The V segment lost 0 bases and the J segment 7 bases; nucleotides outside the gene matches: 6. The CDR3 nucleotides read TGTGCCATCAGTGAGTCACTAGCGGGGGGGCCAAGGGAGCAGTACGTC. Its translation is CAISESLAGGPREQYV.

This clonotype showed up many times. The chain has TRBV12-3 or TRBV12-4 and TRBJ1-1, with 7 bases matching TRBD1. V was clipped by 6 bases and J by 11 bases; unmatched bases: 15. This CDR3 has 14 residues. The CDR3 loop is CASRFSPYQGEAFF. In DNA, the CDR3 is TGTGCCAGCAGGTTCTCGCCATATCAGGGGGAGGCTTTCTTT.

This clonotype was seen many times. V gene TRBV12-3 or TRBV12-4 combines with J gene TRBJ2-7; D may be TRBD2 (6 bases). The CDR3 spans 13 residues. The V end was cut by 8 bases, the J end by 2 bases, with 13 bases between. The CDR3 DNA reads as TGTGCCAGCGGGACTCAGGCGACCTACGAGCAGTACTTC. This translates into CASGTQATYEQYF.

The table lists this clonotype with many counts. J is TRBJ1-2 and V is TRBV3-1, with D uncertain. Germline loops: CDR1 LGHDT, CDR2 YNNKEL (reference sequence). CDR3 length: 15 residues. V was pared by 2 bases and J by 4 bases, with 14 bases between. The CDR3 sequence is CASSQSEGQIYGYTF. CDR3 nucleotide sequence: TGTGCCAGCAGCCAAAGTGAAGGCCAGATCTATGGCTACACCTTC.

This clonotype has a count of ten or more. V usage is TRBV4-3 and J usage is TRBJ2-7; no clear D. V dropped 4 bases and J dropped 2 bases, with 18 bases sitting between them. The CDR3 loop spans 16 amino acids. Germline values: CDR1 LGHNA, CDR2 YSLEER. This CDR3 reads CASSPDVGRSTYEQYF. Here the CDR3 DNA reads TGCGCCAGCAGCCCGGATGTTGGACGGTCCACCTACGAGCAGTACTTC.

This clonotype appeared many times. At one boundary the junction diverges from the germline segment, which might be a read error. This CDR3 reads CASSSSRTSIYF. DNA of the CDR3: TGTGCCAGCAGCTCCAGCAGGACGTCGATTTATTTC. The chain uses TRBV12-3 or TRBV12-4 and TRBJ2-5; D not certain. The CDR3 is made up of 12 amino acids.

This clonotype has ten or more counts. The CDR3 DNA reads as TGCAGTGCTATTGAAGCGAGGTTACAAGAGACCCAGTACTTC. Its translation: CSAIEARLQETQYF. The V and J genes are TRBV20-1 and TRBJ2-5; no reliable D call. CDR1 and CDR2 (germline): DFQATT, SNEGSKA (reference sequence). The CDR3 runs 14 residues. The germline V and J ends were trimmed by 4 bases and 2 bases, with 14 bases remaining between them.

Turning to this clonotype: A read error may be the cause here, since a much bigger clone is one base away. The chain recombines TRBV3-1 with TRBJ2-1; TRBD2 matches 11 bases. The CDR3 runs to 18 residues. CDR1 and CDR2 (germline): LGHDT, YNNKEL (reference sequence). V trimming: 8 bases; J trimming: 3 bases; junction bases outside the gene matches: 15. CDR3 region: CASGGNRASGGFYNEQFF. The CDR3 nucleotides are TGTGCCAGCGGGGGGAATAGGGCTAGCGGGGGGTTCTACAATGAGCAGTTCTTC.

This clonotype was recorded many times. The chain recombines TRBV5-1 with TRBJ2-1; tentative D call: TRBD2 (5 bases). V dropped 4 bases and J dropped 0 bases, with 14 bases sitting between them. Germline CDR1 SGHRS, CDR2 YFSETQ. This CDR3 has 16 residues. The CDR3 spells CASSLAVGNSYNEQFF. The CDR3 bases are TGCGCCAGCAGCCTGGCGGTCGGGAACTCCTACAATGAGCAGTTCTTC. Supplemented by reference TRBV5-1 and TRBJ2-1, the full variable domain reads KAGVTQTPRYLIKTRGQQVTLSCSPISGHRSVSWYQQTPGQGLQFLFEYFSETQRNKGNFPGRFSGRQFSNSRSEMNVSTLELGDSALYLCASSLAVGNSYNEQFFGPGTRLTVL.

This clonotype was recorded many times. This chain connects TRBV29-1 to TRBJ1-1, with 8 bases matching TRBD1. Per the germline V gene, CDR1 is SQVTM and CDR2 is ANQGSEA. The CDR3 extends over 15 amino acids. The V gene end was trimmed by 6 bases and the J gene end by 0 bases; junction bases not matched to a gene: 9. Written as DNA, the CDR3 is TGCAGCGTCGACAGGGGATGGGGGATGAACACTGAAGCTTTCTTT. Its protein product is CSVDRGWGMNTEAFF.

This clonotype was detected many times. Here the CDR3 reads CASSSSIDTQYF. The DNA for the CDR3 is TGTGCCAGCAGTTCGTCAATAGATACGCAGTATTTT. The chain couples TRBV12-3 or TRBV12-4 to TRBJ2-3; D ambiguous. The CDR3 contains 12 residues. V was pared by 4 bases and J by 5 bases, with 7 bases between.

Ten or more counts support this clonotype. The chain is built from TRBV5-5 and TRBJ1-2; D is unclear. The CDR3 covers 13 residues. CDR1 and CDR2 from the germline V gene are SGHKS and YYEKEE (reference sequence). V lost 1 base to trimming and J lost 3 bases, with 7 bases between them. The chain's CDR3 is CASSLRADYGYTF. CDR3 coding DNA: TGTGCCAGCAGCTTGCGGGCAGACTATGGCTACACCTTC.

This clonotype appeared many times. Germline and junction disagree at one end, which may indicate a read error. The rearrangement joins TRBV7-2 to TRBJ2-3; TRBD1 is a possible D gene (6 bases). The germline gives CDR1 SGHTA, CDR2 FQGNSA. The CDR3 has 14 residues. The CDR3 bases are TGTGCCTGCAGAGACAGGTTTAGAACAGATACGCAGTATTTT. Its translation is CACRDRFRTDTQYF.